The entry below gives a single T cell receptor (beta chain) sequence along with its context. Generated by immunoSEQ multiplex PCR, the TCRdb table keeps only in-frame clones and is missing some. The sample lists some 240,000 clones; 80% to 85% were seen once. After removal of 0 bases from V and 0 bases from J, the junction contained 4 bases not matched to a gene. The CDR3 totals 16 residues. Germline V CDR1 and CDR2: MGHRA, YSYEKL. These data are taken from a study of Tregs in tolerant kidney transplant recipients. This receptor was taken from a human donor in good health. Material for sequencing was CD4+ T cells from blood. The V and J genes are TRBV4-1 and TRBJ2-7, with 8 bases identical to TRBD1. The CDR3 nucleotides are TGCGCCAGCAGCCAAGATCCACAGGGGGGCTCCTACGAGCAGTACTTC. Its protein is CASSQDPQGGSYEQYF.